Sequencing of this T cell receptor beta chain was carried out in a study of T-cell reconstitution after alpha-beta-depleted transplantation in children (dated by TCRdb to the mid-2010s). A note on the overall study: Using TCR repertoire profiling, the study quantitatively followed how T-cell immune reconstitution unfolded in children after TCRalphabeta/CD19-depleted allogeneic hematopoietic cell transplantation.

CDR1 and CDR2 are drawn from the germline V gene (reference sequence): DFQATT, SNEGSKA. Trimming takes 0 bases from V and 2 bases from J, and the germline ends sit 12 bases apart. The CDR3 has 15 amino acids, counting the end cysteine and phenylalanine. Only the CDR3 region is kept as DNA, spanning 45 bases read in frame from base 1. The library was prepared using PCR. Data came from an Illumina HiSeq 2500. Molecular barcoding was employed in the preparation of TCR libraries, with unique molecular identifiers being used to normalize TCRbeta repertoire quantification. TCRdb redid the processing of the public reads, applying fastp at Q25 and MiXCR, and retained in-frame beta chains. Every entry covers one CDR3 protein and lists the most common genes and DNA from its rows. This sample gives around 400,000 distinct CDR3 sequences in total; roughly 21% of them show up just once. 3.8% of the sample rests with the top ten.

This clonotype was recorded a few times. No antigen is known for it. No clone much larger than this one lies a single base away; base qualities are absent. This TCR derives from a human donor who donated a stem cell graft to a child with acute myeloid leukemia. This specimen consisted of PBMCs from the stem cell graft donor, obtained from the stem cell graft. Recombination joined TRBV20-1 with TRBJ2-3; 5 matching bases give a weak D call of TRBD2. The nucleotides are TGCAGTGCTAGAGATCGCCCAGCGGACACAGATACGCAGTATTTT. It translates to CSARDRPADTDTQYF.